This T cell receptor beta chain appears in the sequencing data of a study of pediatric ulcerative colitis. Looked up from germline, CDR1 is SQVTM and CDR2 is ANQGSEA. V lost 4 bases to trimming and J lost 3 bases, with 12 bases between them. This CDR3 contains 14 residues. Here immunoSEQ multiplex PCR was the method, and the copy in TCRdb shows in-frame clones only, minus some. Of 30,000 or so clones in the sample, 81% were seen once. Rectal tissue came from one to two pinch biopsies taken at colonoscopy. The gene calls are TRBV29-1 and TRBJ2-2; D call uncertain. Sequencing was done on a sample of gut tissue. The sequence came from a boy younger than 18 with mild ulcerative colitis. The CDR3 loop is CSVVEQPYTGELFF. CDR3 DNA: TGCAGCGTTGTAGAACAACCTTACACCGGGGAGCTGTTTTTT.